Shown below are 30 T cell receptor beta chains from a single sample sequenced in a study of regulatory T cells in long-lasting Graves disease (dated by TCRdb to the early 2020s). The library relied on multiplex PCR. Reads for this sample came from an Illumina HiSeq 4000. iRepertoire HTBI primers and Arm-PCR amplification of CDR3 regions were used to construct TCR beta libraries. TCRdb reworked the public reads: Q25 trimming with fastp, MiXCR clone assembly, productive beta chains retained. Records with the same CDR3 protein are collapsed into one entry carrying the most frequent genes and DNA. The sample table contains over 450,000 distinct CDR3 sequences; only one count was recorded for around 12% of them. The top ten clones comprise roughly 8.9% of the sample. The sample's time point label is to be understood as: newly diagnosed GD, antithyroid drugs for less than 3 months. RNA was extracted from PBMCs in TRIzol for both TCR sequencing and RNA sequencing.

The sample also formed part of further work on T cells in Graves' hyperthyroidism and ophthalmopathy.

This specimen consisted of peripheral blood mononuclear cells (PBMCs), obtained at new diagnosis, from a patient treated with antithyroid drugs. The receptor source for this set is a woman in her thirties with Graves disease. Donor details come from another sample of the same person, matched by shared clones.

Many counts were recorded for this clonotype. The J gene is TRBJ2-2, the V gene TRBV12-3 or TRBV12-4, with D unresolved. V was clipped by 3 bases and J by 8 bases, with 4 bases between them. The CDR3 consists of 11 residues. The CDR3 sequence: CASSFLGELFF. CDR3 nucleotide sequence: TGTGCCAGCAGTTTCCTTGGGGAGCTGTTTTTT.

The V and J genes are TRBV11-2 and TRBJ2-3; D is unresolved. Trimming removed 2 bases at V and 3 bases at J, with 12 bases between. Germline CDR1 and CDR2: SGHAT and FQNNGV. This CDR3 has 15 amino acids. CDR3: CASSLLALRTDTQYF. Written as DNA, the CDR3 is TGTGCCAGCAGCTTATTGGCCCTCCGTACAGATACGCAGTATTTT.

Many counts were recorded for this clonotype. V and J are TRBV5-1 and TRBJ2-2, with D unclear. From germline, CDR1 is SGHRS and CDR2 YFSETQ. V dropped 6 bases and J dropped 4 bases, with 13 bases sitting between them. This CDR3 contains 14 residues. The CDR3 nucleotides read TGCGCCAGCAAGCTTGAGGAGATCACCGGGGAGCTGTTTTTT. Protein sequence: CASKLEEITGELFF.

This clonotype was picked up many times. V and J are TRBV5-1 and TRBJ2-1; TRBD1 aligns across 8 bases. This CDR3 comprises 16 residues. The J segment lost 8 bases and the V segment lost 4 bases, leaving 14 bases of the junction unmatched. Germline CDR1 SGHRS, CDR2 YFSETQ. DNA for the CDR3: TGCGCCAGCAGCCATTATGGACAGGGAGTTATCGATGAGCAGTTCTTC. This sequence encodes CASSHYGQGVIDEQFF.

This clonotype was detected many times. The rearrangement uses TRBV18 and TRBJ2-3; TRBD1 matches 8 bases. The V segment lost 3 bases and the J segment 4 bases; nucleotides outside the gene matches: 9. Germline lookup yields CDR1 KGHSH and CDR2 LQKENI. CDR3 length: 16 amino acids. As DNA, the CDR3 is TGTGCCAGCTCACCGACAGGGACAGGTTTGTCAGATACGCAGTATTTT. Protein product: CASSPTGTGLSDTQYF.

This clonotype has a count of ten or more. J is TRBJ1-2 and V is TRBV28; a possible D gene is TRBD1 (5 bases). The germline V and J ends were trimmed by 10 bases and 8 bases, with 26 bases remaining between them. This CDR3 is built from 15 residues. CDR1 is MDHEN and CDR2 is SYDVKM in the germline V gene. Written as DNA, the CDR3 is TGTGCCACCGACTACCACGACCGGGACCTTCAGGGCTACACCTTC. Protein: CATDYHDRDLQGYTF.

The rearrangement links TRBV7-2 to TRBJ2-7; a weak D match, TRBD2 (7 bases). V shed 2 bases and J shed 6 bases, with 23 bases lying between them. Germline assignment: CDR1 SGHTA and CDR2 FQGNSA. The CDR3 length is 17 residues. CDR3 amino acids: CASSLQSSGVGAAEQYF. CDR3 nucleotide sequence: TGTGCCAGCAGCTTACAGTCTAGCGGAGTGGGGGCAGCCGAGCAGTACTTC.

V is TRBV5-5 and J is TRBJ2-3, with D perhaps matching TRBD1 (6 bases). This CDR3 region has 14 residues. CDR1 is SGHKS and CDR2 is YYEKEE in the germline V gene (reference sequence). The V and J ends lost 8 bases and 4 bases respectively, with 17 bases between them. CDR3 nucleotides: TGTGCCAGTAACAGGGTCGACTTCGCAGATACGCAGTATTTT. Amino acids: CASNRVDFADTQYF.

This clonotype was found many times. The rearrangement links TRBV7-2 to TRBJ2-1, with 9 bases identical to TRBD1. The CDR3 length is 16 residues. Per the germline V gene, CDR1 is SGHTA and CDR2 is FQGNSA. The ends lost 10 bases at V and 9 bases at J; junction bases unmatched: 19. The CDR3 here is CAIPPRDRVIWGEQFF. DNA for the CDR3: TGTGCCATACCACCGCGGGACAGGGTAATATGGGGTGAGCAGTTCTTC.

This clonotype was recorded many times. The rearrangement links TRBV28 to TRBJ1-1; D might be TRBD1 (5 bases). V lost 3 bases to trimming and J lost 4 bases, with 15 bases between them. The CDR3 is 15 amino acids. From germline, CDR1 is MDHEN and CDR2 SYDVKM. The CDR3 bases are TGTGCCAGCAGTTTTTTAAAGGCAGGGATCACTGAAGCTTTCTTT. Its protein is CASSFLKAGITEAFF. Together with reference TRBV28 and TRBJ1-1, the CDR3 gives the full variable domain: DVKVTQSSRYLVKRTGEKVFLECVQDMDHENMFWYRQDPGLGLRLIYFSYDVKMKEKGDIPEGYSVSREKKERFSLILESASTNQTSMYLCASSFLKAGITEAFFGQGTRLTVV.

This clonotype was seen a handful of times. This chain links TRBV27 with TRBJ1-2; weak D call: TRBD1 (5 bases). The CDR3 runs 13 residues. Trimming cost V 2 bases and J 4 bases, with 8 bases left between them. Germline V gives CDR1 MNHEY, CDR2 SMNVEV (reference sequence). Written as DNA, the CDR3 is TGTGCCAGCAGTTTAACAGGAACCTATGGCTACACCTTC. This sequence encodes CASSLTGTYGYTF.

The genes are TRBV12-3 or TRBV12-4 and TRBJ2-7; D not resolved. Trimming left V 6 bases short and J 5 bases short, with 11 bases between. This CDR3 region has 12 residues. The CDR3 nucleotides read TGTGCCAGCAGCCCCGTCCGGAACGAGCAGTACTTC. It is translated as CASSPVRNEQYF.

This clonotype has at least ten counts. The CDR3 coding sequence is TGTGCCTGGAGTGTTCGGGGGGCGAGGGGACAGCCCCAGCATTTT. This translates into CAWSVRGARGQPQHF. The chain is built from TRBV30 and TRBJ1-5, with D possibly being TRBD1 (6 bases). The CDR3 has 15 residues. Germline CDR1 and CDR2: GTSNPN and SVGIG (reference sequence). V dropped 0 bases and J dropped 7 bases, with 16 bases sitting between them.

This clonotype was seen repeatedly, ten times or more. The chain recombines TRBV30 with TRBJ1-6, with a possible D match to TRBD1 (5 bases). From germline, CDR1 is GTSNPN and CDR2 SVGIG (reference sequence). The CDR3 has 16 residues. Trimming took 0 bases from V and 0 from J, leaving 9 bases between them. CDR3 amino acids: CAWSVGGSSYNSPLHF. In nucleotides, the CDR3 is TGTGCCTGGAGTGTGGGGGGTAGCTCCTATAATTCACCCCTCCACTTT.

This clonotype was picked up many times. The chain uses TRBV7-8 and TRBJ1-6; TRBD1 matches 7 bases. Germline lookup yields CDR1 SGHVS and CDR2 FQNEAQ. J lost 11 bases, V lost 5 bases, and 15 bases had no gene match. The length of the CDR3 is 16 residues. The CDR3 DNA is TGTGCCAGCAGCCCATCCTTAGGGGGCGCCGGTCCACCCCTCCACTTT. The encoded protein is CASSPSLGGAGPPLHF. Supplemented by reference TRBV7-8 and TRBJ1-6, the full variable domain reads GAGVSQSPRYKVAKRGQDVALRCDPISGHVSLFWYQQALGQGPEFLTYFQNEAQLDKSGLPSDRFFAERPEGSVSTLKIQRTQQEDSAVYLCASSPSLGGAGPPLHFGNGTRLTVT.

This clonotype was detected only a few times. The chain's CDR3 is CATRGVARSYNEQFF. CDR3 bases: TGTGCCACCCGAGGGGTAGCGCGCTCCTACAATGAGCAGTTCTTC. The chain couples TRBV19 to TRBJ2-1, with D perhaps given as TRBD1 or TRBD2 (5 bases each). The CDR3 runs to 15 residues. V was clipped by 10 bases and J by 0 bases, with 16 bases between them. Germline assignment: CDR1 LNHDA and CDR2 SQIVND (reference sequence).

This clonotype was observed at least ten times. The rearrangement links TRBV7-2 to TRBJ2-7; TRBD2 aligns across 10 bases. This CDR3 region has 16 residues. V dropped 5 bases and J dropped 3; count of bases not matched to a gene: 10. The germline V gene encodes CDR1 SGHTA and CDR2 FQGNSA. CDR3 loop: CASSLGLALSRYEQYF. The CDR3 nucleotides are TGTGCCAGCAGCCTGGGACTAGCGCTCTCCCGCTACGAGCAGTACTTC.

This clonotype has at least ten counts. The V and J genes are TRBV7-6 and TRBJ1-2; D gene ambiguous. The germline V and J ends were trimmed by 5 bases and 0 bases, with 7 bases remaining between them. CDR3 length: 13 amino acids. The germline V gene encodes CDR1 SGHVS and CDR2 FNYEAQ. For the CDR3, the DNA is TGTGCCAGCAGCCCGAGAGCTAACTATGGCTACACCTTC. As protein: CASSPRANYGYTF.

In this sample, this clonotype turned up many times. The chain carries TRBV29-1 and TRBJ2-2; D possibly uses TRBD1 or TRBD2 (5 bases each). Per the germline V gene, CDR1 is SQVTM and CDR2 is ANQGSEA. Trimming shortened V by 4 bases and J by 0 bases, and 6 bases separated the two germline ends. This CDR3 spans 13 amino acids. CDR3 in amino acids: CSVGGSNTGELFF. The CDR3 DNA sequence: TGCAGCGTTGGGGGGTCGAACACCGGGGAGCTGTTTTTT.

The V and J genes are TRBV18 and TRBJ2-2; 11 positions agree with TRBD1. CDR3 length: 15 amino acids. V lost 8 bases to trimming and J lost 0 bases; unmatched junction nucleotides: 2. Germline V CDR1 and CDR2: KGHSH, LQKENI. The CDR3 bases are TGTGCCAGCCAGGGACAGGGGGCGAACACCGGGGAGCTGTTTTTT. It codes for CASQGQGANTGELFF.

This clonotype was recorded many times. CDR3 coding DNA: TGTGCCAGCAGCGGGGGGACAGGGGACGAGCAGTACTTC. Protein: CASSGGTGDEQYF. The chain recombines TRBV9 with TRBJ2-7; 10 bases align to TRBD1. Looked up from germline, CDR1 is SGDLS and CDR2 is YYNGEE. This CDR3 region has 13 residues. V lost 3 bases and J lost 5; bases outside the gene matches: 2.

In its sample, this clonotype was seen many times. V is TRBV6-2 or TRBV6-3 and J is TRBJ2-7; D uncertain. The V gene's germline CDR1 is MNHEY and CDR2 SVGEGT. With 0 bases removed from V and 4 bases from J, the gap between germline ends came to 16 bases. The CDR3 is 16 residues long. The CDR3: CASSYSLTRKAYEQYF. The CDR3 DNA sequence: TGTGCCAGCAGTTACTCCCTGACCCGCAAAGCATACGAGCAGTACTTC.

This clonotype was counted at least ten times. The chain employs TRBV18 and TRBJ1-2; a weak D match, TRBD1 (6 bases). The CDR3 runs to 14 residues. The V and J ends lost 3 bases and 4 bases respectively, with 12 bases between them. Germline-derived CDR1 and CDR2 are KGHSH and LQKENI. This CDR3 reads CASSPGGWSYGYTF. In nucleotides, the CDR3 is TGTGCCAGCTCACCGGGGGGCTGGAGCTATGGCTACACCTTC.

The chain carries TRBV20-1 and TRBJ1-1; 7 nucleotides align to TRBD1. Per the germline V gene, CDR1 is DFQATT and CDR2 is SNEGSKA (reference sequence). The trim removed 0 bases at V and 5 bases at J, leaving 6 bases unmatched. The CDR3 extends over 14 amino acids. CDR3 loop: CSAREETGWTEAFF. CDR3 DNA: TGCAGTGCTAGAGAAGAGACAGGGTGGACTGAAGCTTTCTTT.

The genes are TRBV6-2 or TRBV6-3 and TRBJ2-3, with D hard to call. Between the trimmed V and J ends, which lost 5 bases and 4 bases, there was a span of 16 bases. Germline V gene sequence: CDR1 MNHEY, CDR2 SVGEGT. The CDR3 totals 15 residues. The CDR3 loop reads CASSRIGSVADTQYF. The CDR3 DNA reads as TGTGCCAGCAGTCGAATCGGAAGCGTTGCAGATACGCAGTATTTT.

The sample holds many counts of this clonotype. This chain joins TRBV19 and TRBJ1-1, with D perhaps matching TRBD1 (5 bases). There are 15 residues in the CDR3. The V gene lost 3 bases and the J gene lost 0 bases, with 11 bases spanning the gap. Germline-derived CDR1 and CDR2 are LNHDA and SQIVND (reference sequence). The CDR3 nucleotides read TGTGCCAGTAGTATCCCGACAGCGGTGAACACTGAAGCTTTCTTT. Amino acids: CASSIPTAVNTEAFF. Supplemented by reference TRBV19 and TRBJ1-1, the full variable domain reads DGGITQSPKYLFRKEGQNVTLSCEQNLNHDAMYWYRQDPGQGLRLIYYSQIVNDFQKGDIAEGYSVSREKKESFPLTVTSAQKNPTAFYLCASSIPTAVNTEAFFGQGTRLTVV.

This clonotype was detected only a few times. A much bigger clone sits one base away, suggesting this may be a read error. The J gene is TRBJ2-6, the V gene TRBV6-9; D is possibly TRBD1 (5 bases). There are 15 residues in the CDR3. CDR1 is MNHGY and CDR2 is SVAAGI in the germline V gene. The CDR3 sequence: CASSYDSSGANALTF. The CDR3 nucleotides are TGTGCCAGCAGTTACGACAGCTCTGGGGCCAACGCCCTGACTTTC.

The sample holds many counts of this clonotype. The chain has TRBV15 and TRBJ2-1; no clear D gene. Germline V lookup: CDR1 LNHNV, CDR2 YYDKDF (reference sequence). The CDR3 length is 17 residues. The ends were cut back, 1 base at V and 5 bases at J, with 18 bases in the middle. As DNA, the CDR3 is TGTGCCACCAGCAGAGGTCGGGTGACCCACCCAAACAATGAGCAGTTCTTC. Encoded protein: CATSRGRVTHPNNEQFF.

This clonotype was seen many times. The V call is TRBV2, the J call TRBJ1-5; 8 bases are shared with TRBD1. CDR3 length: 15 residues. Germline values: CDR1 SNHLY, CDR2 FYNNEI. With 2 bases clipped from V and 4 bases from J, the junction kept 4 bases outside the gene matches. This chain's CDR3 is CASSERTGLNQPQHF. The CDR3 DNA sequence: TGTGCCAGCAGTGAACGGACAGGGTTAAATCAGCCCCAGCATTTT.

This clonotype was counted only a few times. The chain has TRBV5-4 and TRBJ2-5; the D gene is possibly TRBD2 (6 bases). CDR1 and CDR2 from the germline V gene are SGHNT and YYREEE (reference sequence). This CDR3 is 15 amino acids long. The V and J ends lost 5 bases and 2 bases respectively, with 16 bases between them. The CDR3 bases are TGTGCCAGCAGGAGACTAGTCGGTGGGCAAGAGACCCAGTACTTC. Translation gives CASRRLVGGQETQYF.